The T cell receptor (beta chain) under discussion was sequenced for a study of regulatory T cells in long-lasting Graves disease. The V end was cut by 3 bases, the J end by 5 bases, with 16 bases between. There are 15 residues in the CDR3. Germline CDR1 MNHNS, CDR2 SASEGT. Study-wide points: Repertoires from persistent disease leaned toward TRBV28, TRBJ1-2 and TRBJ2-5. Thyroid tissue went unstudied; only peripheral blood was examined.

Both iRepertoire HTBI primers and Arm-PCR of CDR3 regions were used to build the TCR beta libraries. TCRdb analysed the multiplex PCR reads with MiXCR anew, one entry per CDR3 protein. The sample contains about 660,000 distinct CDR3 sequences, 25% to 35% of which appear only once. Time point meaning: persistent/refractory GD, antithyroid drugs over 5 years with positive TRAb. The authors made the TCR library using RNA they extracted from PBMCs. About this clonotype: The target antigen is unknown.

The rearrangement uses TRBV6-1 and TRBJ2-5; D could derive from TRBD1 or TRBD2 (5 bases each). The sequencing used peripheral blood mononuclear cells (PBMCs), collected when the disease was refractory, from a patient treated with antithyroid drugs. This sequence originates from a female donor with Graves disease. Here the CDR3 reads CASSDGLLGVETQYF. CDR3 bases: TGTGCCAGCAGTGACGGACTCCTGGGGGTGGAGACCCAGTACTTC.